What follows describes a single TCR beta chain. Its cognate antigen is unknown. This specimen comes from a study of T cell repertoires in cytomegalovirus infection. About the study: Based on public TCR beta signatures, there were indications of CMV infection and of a matching HLA type. Study-level results: Dominating the ex vivo response were HLA-C-restricted CMV-specific TCR beta clonotypes. Identification of carriers of CMV plus the relevant HLA was performed using cumulative public TCR beta family frequency.

Germline-derived CDR1 and CDR2 are DFQATT and SNEGSKA (reference sequence). The CDR3 is 11 residues long. The V end was cut by 6 bases, the J end by 6 bases, with 11 bases between. TCRdb ran MiXCR on the reads and lists one entry per CDR3 protein. The top ten hold more than 7% of the sample, which has over 100,000 distinct CDR3 sequences, 16% seen once. The sample taken for sequencing was PBMCs. The genes are TRBV20-1 and TRBJ1-1; D gene unclear. The sequence was obtained from a human donor in good health (CMV status not recorded). Some clones in this sample may be carry-over from other donors' samples. CDR3 loop: CSAWFRAEAFF. Here the CDR3 DNA reads TGCAGTGCGTGGTTTAGGGCTGAAGCTTTCTTT.